This T cell receptor (beta chain) was found in a study of cytomegalovirus exposure and HLA in healthy donors. 13 Jbeta primers and 60 Vbeta primers were used for the PCR. Assay: immunoSEQ multiplex PCR; the TCRdb copy retains only in-frame clones and omits some. The table lists some 190,000 clones, 75% to 90% of them singletons. Source material: PBMCs. The sequence derives from a woman between 25 and 40 years old in good health and CMV-seronegative.

CDR3 amino acids: CASSKRGTGPGRGNQPQHF. The DNA of the CDR3 is TGTGCCAGCAGCAAAAGGGGGACAGGGCCGGGACGGGGCAATCAGCCCCAGCATTTT. The gene calls are TRBV21-1 and TRBJ1-5; the DNA was not used to check the table's D call, TRBD1. TRBV21-1 is classified as a pseudogene. The CDR3 runs to 19 residues.